The 25 T cell receptor beta chains reported below all come from one sample, sequenced in a study of cytomegalovirus exposure and HLA in healthy donors. PCR primers comprised 60 Vbeta and 13 Jbeta primers. The repertoire was sequenced with immunoSEQ multiplex PCR; TCRdb's copy has only in-frame clones and lacks some. This sample has about 200,000 clones; more than 75% occur once, and the top ten carry roughly 1.3%. Sequencing was performed on PBMCs. These receptors all come from a man between 25 and 39 years old in good health and CMV-seronegative.

Of note for this clone: The sample holds other DNA sequences that translate to the same CDR3. The chain couples TRBV6-1 to TRBJ1-5; D call uncertain. CDR1 MNHNS and CDR2 SASEGT come from the germline V gene. The CDR3 has 11 amino acids. The V and J ends lost 4 bases and 6 bases respectively, with 4 bases between them. The CDR3 nucleotides are TGTGCCAGCAGTGCCTTTCAGCCCCAGCATTTT. Protein sequence: CASSAFQPQHF.

About this clone itself: Other DNA sequences in the sample encode the same CDR3. The rearrangement links TRBV7-9 to TRBJ1-2; D is perhaps TRBD1 (6 bases). CDR3 size: 14 residues. Trimming removed 1 base from V and 8 bases from J, with 14 bases in between. The germline V gene has CDR1 SEHNR and CDR2 FQNEAQ (reference sequence). The CDR3 loop is CASSLGPGAYGYTF. CDR3 nucleotides: TGTGCCAGCAGCTTAGGGCCAGGGGCCTACGGCTACACCTTC.

The gene calls are TRBV9 and TRBJ2-4; D ambiguous. Deletions cut 7 bases from V and 6 bases from J, with 14 bases between. The germline CDR1 and CDR2 sequences are SGDLS and YYNGEE. The CDR3 extends over 13 amino acids. The CDR3 coding sequence is TGTGCCAGCGCCGACGGAGTAGTAAACATTCAGTACTTC. Translating gives CASADGVVNIQYF. Variable domain in full (rest from reference TRBV9 and TRBJ2-4): DSGVTQTPKHLITATGQRVTLRCSPRSGDLSVYWYQQSLDQGLQFLIQYYNGEERAKGNILERFSAQQFPDLHSELNLSSLELGDSALYFCASADGVVNIQYFGAGTRLSVL.

The V call is TRBV27, the J call TRBJ2-7; 10 bases are shared with TRBD2. V dropped 0 bases and J dropped 2; count of bases not matched to a gene: 7. Germline V gene data show CDR1 as MNHEY and CDR2 as SMNVEV (reference sequence). This CDR3 contains 17 residues. The CDR3 here is CASSLSVRTSGTYEQYF. The DNA of the CDR3 is TGTGCCAGCAGTTTATCTGTCCGGACTAGCGGAACCTACGAGCAGTACTTC.

V is TRBV7-8 and J is TRBJ2-1, with TRBD2 matching 8 bases. V was pared by 11 bases and J by 5 bases, with 8 bases of the junction left unmatched. Per germline, CDR1 SGHVS and CDR2 FQNEAQ. This CDR3 has 13 residues. The CDR3 is CACYGGANNEQFF. The CDR3 bases are TGTGCCTGCTACGGGGGGGCAAACAATGAGCAGTTCTTC. Based on the CDR3 plus reference TRBV7-8 and TRBJ2-1, the full variable domain is GAGVSQSPRYKVAKRGQDVALRCDPISGHVSLFWYQQALGQGPEFLTYFQNEAQLDKSGLPSDRFFAERPEGSVSTLKIQRTQQEDSAVYLCACYGGANNEQFFGPGTRLTVL.

The chain combines TRBV2 with TRBJ2-7; 12 nucleotides match TRBD2. This CDR3 has 19 amino acids. The ends lost 1 base at V and 5 bases at J; junction bases unmatched: 15. CDR1 is SNHLY, CDR2 FYNNEI, per germline. CDR3 DNA: TGTGCCAGCAGTGAAGTATTGGCTAGCGGGGGGGTAGCGGAGGACGAGCAGTACTTC. Amino acids: CASSEVLASGGVAEDEQYF.

The J gene is TRBJ2-5, the V gene TRBV6-1; TRBD1 might be the D (6 bases). The last part of the DNA fits TRBJ2-7 better; the J call may be wrong. There are 12 residues in the CDR3. CDR1 is MNHNS and CDR2 is SASEGT in the germline V gene. CDR3 sequence (DNA): TGTGCCTTCAGGGGTGGCCGGGACGAGCAGTACTTC. Translation gives CAFRGGRDEQYF.

V is TRBV4-1 and J is TRBJ2-7, with 7 bases aligning to TRBD2. After removal of 6 bases from V and 5 bases from J, the junction contained 19 bases not matched to a gene. Germline assignment: CDR1 MGHRA and CDR2 YSYEKL. The CDR3 extends over 17 amino acids. The CDR3 loop reads CASSPGVGERDLNEQYF. Here the CDR3 DNA reads TGCGCCAGCAGTCCCGGAGTTGGGGAGCGGGACCTGAACGAGCAGTACTTC.

The chain recombines TRBV6-6 with TRBJ2-5; D is perhaps TRBD2 (5 bases). This CDR3 spans 12 amino acids. The germline V and J ends were trimmed by 11 bases and 4 bases, with 14 bases remaining between them. CDR1 and CDR2 from the germline V gene are MNHNY and SVGAGI (reference sequence). For the CDR3, the DNA is TGTGCCTCCACGGGGAGACGAGAGACCCAGTACTTC. This sequence encodes CASTGRRETQYF.

This clone was detected once. J is TRBJ1-4 and V is TRBV30; 10 nucleotides match TRBD1. CDR3 length: 13 residues. Germline V lookup: CDR1 GTSNPN, CDR2 SVGIG (reference sequence). Trimming at V came to 6 bases and at J to 6 bases, leaving 4 bases not matched to a gene. The CDR3 sequence is CACSGTGDEKLFF. The CDR3 DNA reads TGTGCCTGCTCCGGGACAGGGGATGAAAAACTGTTTTTT.

The chain joins TRBV4-1 to TRBJ2-7; 10 positions match TRBD2. V lost 1 base and J lost 0; bases outside the gene matches: 6. The CDR3 spans 17 residues. Germline CDR1 is MGHRA and CDR2 is YSYEKL. CDR3 sequence: CASSQALPSGSSYEQYF. In nucleotides, the CDR3 is TGCGCCAGCAGCCAAGCTCTCCCTAGCGGGAGCTCCTACGAGCAGTACTTC.

The chain employs TRBV6-5 and TRBJ2-5; the match to TRBD2 covers 10 bases. From germline, CDR1 is MNHEY and CDR2 SVGAGI. The CDR3 is made up of 15 amino acids. Trimming at V came to 6 bases and at J to 1 base, leaving 5 bases not matched to a gene. This CDR3 is CASSKTSGPQETQYF. CDR3 bases: TGTGCCAGCAGCAAGACTAGCGGGCCCCAAGAGACCCAGTACTTC.

The chain employs TRBV2 and TRBJ2-1; 9 nucleotides match TRBD2. With 2 bases clipped from V and 5 bases from J, the junction kept 16 bases outside the gene matches. Per germline, CDR1 SNHLY and CDR2 FYNNEI. This CDR3 is built from 19 residues. CDR3 nucleotides: TGTGCCAGCAGTGAAAGGGTGGCCCGGGCTAGCGGGGAACACAATGAGCAGTTCTTC. Translated, it gives CASSERVARASGEHNEQFF.

This chain joins TRBV2 and TRBJ2-7; 7 bases match TRBD1. The CDR3 runs to 15 residues. V dropped 7 bases and J dropped 2; count of bases not matched to a gene: 11. CDR1 and CDR2 (germline): SNHLY, FYNNEI. DNA for the CDR3: TGTGCCAGCACCCCAGGACAGGAGCCTCCCTACGAGCAGTACTTC. It translates to CASTPGQEPPYEQYF.

The chain combines TRBV2 with TRBJ2-2; the D is unclear. The germline gives CDR1 SNHLY, CDR2 FYNNEI. The CDR3 has 15 residues. Trimming cost V 2 bases and J 1 base, with 8 bases left between them. The CDR3 is CASSESRVNTGELFF. The CDR3 DNA follows: TGTGCCAGCAGTGAATCCCGGGTGAACACCGGGGAGCTGTTTTTT.

CDR3 sequence: CASSFEGDGYEQYF. CDR3 DNA: TGTGCCAGCAGTTTCGAAGGAGATGGCTACGAGCAGTACTTC. The chain employs TRBV28 and TRBJ2-7; D not certain. V lost 3 bases, J lost 3 bases, and 12 bases lay in between. The CDR3 is 14 amino acids. Germline loops: CDR1 MDHEN, CDR2 SYDVKM.

The rearrangement joins TRBV4-1 to TRBJ2-6; the match to TRBD1 covers 8 bases. The ends lost 3 bases at V and 0 bases at J; junction bases unmatched: 7. Germline values: CDR1 MGHRA, CDR2 YSYEKL. CDR3 length: 18 amino acids. The CDR3 sequence is CASSHPGQAPSGANVLTF. CDR3 sequence (DNA): TGCGCCAGCAGCCACCCGGGACAGGCCCCCTCTGGGGCCAACGTCCTGACTTTC.

The chain links TRBV6-1 to TRBJ1-1, with D maybe TRBD1 (5 bases). Trimming cost V 6 bases and J 4 bases, with 12 bases left between them. The length of the CDR3 is 13 residues. CDR1 MNHNS and CDR2 SASEGT come from the germline V gene. The CDR3 is CASSLRGFTEAFF. CDR3 nucleotides: TGTGCCAGCAGCCTAAGGGGTTTCACTGAAGCTTTCTTT.

This clone appeared a few times. The rearrangement uses TRBV19 and TRBJ2-1; 9 bases line up with TRBD1. Germline CDR1 and CDR2: LNHDA and SQIVND (reference sequence). V shed 2 bases and J 9 bases; nucleotides not matched to a gene: 5. CDR3 length: 14 amino acids. The CDR3 here is CASSISTGGGEQFF. CDR3 nucleotides: TGTGCCAGTAGTATATCGACAGGGGGGGGTGAGCAGTTCTTC.

This chain connects TRBV4-2 to TRBJ2-3, with a tentative D call TRBD2 (5 bases). This CDR3 contains 17 residues. V lost 1 base, J lost 4 bases, and 18 bases lay in between. Looked up from germline, CDR1 is LGHNA and CDR2 is YNFKEQ. The CDR3 protein is CASSQGDRGIYADTQYF. CDR3 nucleotides: TGTGCCAGCAGCCAAGGGGATCGGGGTATCTATGCAGATACGCAGTATTTT.

J is TRBJ2-2 and V is TRBV18; 7 bases fit TRBD1. The CDR3 is 14 residues long. Trimming took 5 bases from V and 2 from J; bases not matched to a gene: 2. Germline values: CDR1 KGHSH, CDR2 LQKENI. The CDR3 nucleotides read TGTGCCAGCTCAAGGGACAGAAACACCGGGGAGCTGTTTTTT. This sequence encodes CASSRDRNTGELFF.

V and J are TRBV28 and TRBJ1-1, with TRBD1 identical over 8 bases. J was trimmed by 10 bases and V by 5 bases; bases with no gene match: 9. The CDR3 loop spans 13 amino acids. Germline V lookup: CDR1 MDHEN, CDR2 SYDVKM. As DNA, the CDR3 is TGTGCCAGCAGTCTGGGGACAGGTGGAGGAGCTTTCTTT. Translation gives CASSLGTGGGAFF.

The genes are TRBV4-1 and TRBJ2-5; no reliable D call. The J call may be in error: the DNA end matches TRBJ2-7 better. Germline CDR1 is MGHRA and CDR2 is YSYEKL. This CDR3 comprises 16 residues. CDR3 loop: CASSQNLGPSSYEQYF. The CDR3 region has the DNA TGCGCCAGCAGTCAAAACCTAGGCCCGAGCTCCTACGAGCAGTACTTC.

This clone was detected only a few times. The gene calls are TRBV5-4 and TRBJ2-5; D is unclear. V was cut by 0 bases and J by 3 bases, with 6 bases left in between. Germline V lookup: CDR1 SGHNT, CDR2 YYREEE (reference sequence). The CDR3 length is 13 residues. CDR3 loop: CASSLDFEETQYF. The DNA for the CDR3 is TGTGCCAGCAGCTTGGACTTCGAAGAGACCCAGTACTTC.

V and J are TRBV28 and TRBJ2-3; 8 bases line up with TRBD2. This CDR3 comprises 18 residues. Germline V gene sequence: CDR1 MDHEN, CDR2 SYDVKM. Germline trimming cut 5 bases from V and 3 bases from J; bases unmatched to any gene: 16. The CDR3 coding sequence is TGTGCCAGCAGTCCTTACCCCGGTCGAGCGGGGGTGACAGATACGCAGTATTTT. This codes for CASSPYPGRAGVTDTQYF. The full variable domain, in which reference TRBV28 and TRBJ2-3 provide the parts outside the CDR3, is DVKVTQSSRYLVKRTGEKVFLECVQDMDHENMFWYRQDPGLGLRLIYFSYDVKMKEKGDIPEGYSVSREKKERFSLILESASTNQTSMYLCASSPYPGRAGVTDTQYFGPGTRLTVL.